This T cell receptor beta chain was found in a study of T cell changes during pregnancy in multiple sclerosis. This clone was counted between two and nine times. In germline, CDR1 is MNHEY, CDR2 SMNVEV (reference sequence). With V trimmed by 2 bases and J by 4 bases, 1 base remained unmatched. CDR3 length: 13 residues. TCRdb's table, derived via immunoSEQ multiplex PCR, lists solely in-frame clones and lacks some. The table records tens of thousands of clones, 80% to 95% of them present only once. The starting material was CD8+ T cells from peripheral blood mononuclear cells, obtained in the third trimester of pregnancy. The gene calls are TRBV27 and TRBJ1-1, with 7 bases fitting TRBD1. The receptor comes from a female donor with multiple sclerosis, enrolled in a pregnancy study. The CDR3 here is CASSLDRATEAFF. CDR3 DNA: TGTGCCAGCAGTTTAGACAGGGCCACTGAAGCTTTCTTT.